The source of this T cell receptor beta chain is a study of T cell responses to AZD1222 COVID-19 vaccine. The table came from immunoSEQ multiplex PCR; TCRdb's copy has only in-frame clones and leaves some out. The sample has 190,000 or so clones; around 93% are singletons. The CDR3 runs to 15 residues. The germline V gene encodes CDR1 SGHRS and CDR2 YFSETQ. The V and J ends lost 5 bases and 4 bases, in that order; junction bases with no gene match: 4. The receptor was derived from an adult who received the AZD1222 COVID-19 vaccine. This chain uses TRBV5-1 with TRBJ2-1, with 12 bases matching TRBD2. The sequenced sample was peripheral blood, obtained 28 days after the second AZD1222 dose. DNA for the CDR3: TGCGCCAGCAGTACTAGCGGGGGGAATTACAATGAGCAGTTCTTC. Its translation is CASSTSGGNYNEQFF.